These 22 T cell receptor beta chains were sequenced from one sample in a study of T cells after somatic rescue of genetic block. The method was immunoSEQ multiplex PCR; TCRdb's version includes in-frame clones alone and lacks a portion of them. The sample records 45,000 to 55,000 clones, 95% to 96% being singletons. The sequenced material came from peripheral blood mononuclear cells (PBMCs). The origin of the receptors is a child younger than two.

The CDR3 loop reads CASSLAAGGRGETQYF. CDR3 nucleotides: TGTGCCAGCAGCTTGGCCGCGGGAGGGCGTGGAGAGACCCAGTACTTC. The chain couples TRBV5-4 to TRBJ2-5; 9 nucleotides match TRBD2. The CDR3 has 16 residues. With 0 bases clipped from V and 4 bases from J, the junction kept 7 bases outside the gene matches. CDR1 and CDR2 (germline): SGHNT, YYREEE (reference sequence).

This CDR3 is CASSWTGVYEQYF. Here the CDR3 DNA reads TGTGCCAGCAGCTGGACAGGGGTCTACGAGCAGTACTTC. The chain combines TRBV5-6 with TRBJ2-7; 9 positions match TRBD1. Germline V gene sequence: CDR1 SGHDT, CDR2 YYEEEE. This CDR3 has 13 residues. J was trimmed by 3 bases and V by 3 bases; bases with no gene match: 1.

J is TRBJ2-7 and V is TRBV29-1, with TRBD2 as a possible D gene (6 bases). Germline V gives CDR1 SQVTM, CDR2 ANQGSEA. The CDR3 loop spans 14 amino acids. The germline V and J ends were trimmed by 0 bases and 5 bases, with 14 bases remaining between them. Written as DNA, the CDR3 is TGCAGCGTTGAAGAGACGGACTATATCCACGAGCAGTACTTC. As protein: CSVEETDYIHEQYF.

This clone was counted a single time. J is TRBJ1-2 and V is TRBV6-5, with D unclear. Per the germline V gene, CDR1 is MNHEY and CDR2 is SVGAGI. The V end was cut by 5 bases, the J end by 4 bases, with 14 bases between. CDR3 length: 14 amino acids. CDR3 coding DNA: TGTGCCAGCAGTCCCTCCCGACGGTCCTATGGCTACACCTTC. Its translation: CASSPSRRSYGYTF.

The rearrangement uses TRBV6-1 and TRBJ1-4; 11 positions agree with TRBD1. The V segment lost 1 base and the J segment 8 bases; nucleotides outside the gene matches: 0. Per the germline V gene, CDR1 is MNHNS and CDR2 is SASEGT. The length of the CDR3 is 14 residues. This chain's CDR3 is CASSEGTGGEKLFF. The CDR3 nucleotides are TGTGCCAGCAGTGAAGGGACAGGGGGCGAAAAACTGTTTTTT.

Here the CDR3 DNA reads TGTGCCAGCAGCTTGGCCCCCAGCGGTATTTACAATGAGCAGTTCTTC. Amino acids: CASSLAPSGIYNEQFF. The J gene is TRBJ2-1, the V gene TRBV7-3, with D perhaps matching TRBD2 (5 bases). Germline CDR1 SGHTA, CDR2 FQGTGA. V lost 3 bases and J 4 bases, leaving 16 bases between the germline ends. The CDR3 extends over 16 amino acids.

This chain joins TRBV19 and TRBJ1-1; D remains unclear. Germline loops: CDR1 LNHDA, CDR2 SQIVND (reference sequence). This CDR3 is 11 amino acids long. V was cut by 3 bases and J by 11 bases, with 10 bases left in between. The CDR3 nucleotides are TGTGCCAGTAGTATTTATCTTATGGCTTTCTTT. Translated, it gives CASSIYLMAFF.

V gene TRBV28 combines with J gene TRBJ2-2; D gene ambiguous. Trimming removed 5 bases from V and 1 base from J, with 5 bases in between. CDR3 length equals 13 residues. CDR1 and CDR2 from the germline V gene are MDHEN and SYDVKM. CDR3 residues: CASSPRNTGELFF. CDR3 bases: TGTGCCAGCAGTCCCAGGAACACCGGGGAGCTGTTTTTT.

The chain has TRBV7-2 and TRBJ1-1; D not certain. The germline V and J ends were trimmed by 5 bases and 1 base, with 11 bases remaining between them. CDR1 SGHTA and CDR2 FQGNSA come from the germline V gene. The CDR3 totals 14 residues. CDR3 nucleotide sequence: TGTGCCAGCAGCCCCTCGTCAGCGAACACTGAAGCTTTCTTT. Amino acids: CASSPSSANTEAFF.

This clone occurred a few times. The chain uses TRBV25-1 and TRBJ1-2; D is perhaps TRBD1 (5 bases). Germline V lookup: CDR1 MGHDK, CDR2 SYGVNS. The CDR3 is 12 amino acids. Between the trimmed V and J ends, which lost 3 bases and 3 bases, there was a span of 5 bases. CDR3 DNA sequence: TGTGCCAGCAGTGAGGGACACTATGGCTACACCTTC. Residues: CASSEGHYGYTF.

This sequence joins TRBV10-3 and TRBJ1-1; 7 nucleotides match TRBD1. CDR3 length equals 14 residues. Unmatched junction bases numbered 3, after V lost 4 bases and J lost 1 base. Germline V CDR1 and CDR2: ENHRY, SYGVKD. The CDR3 region is CAISGNRGNTEAFF. The CDR3 nucleotides read TGTGCCATCAGTGGCAACAGGGGGAACACTGAAGCTTTCTTT.

The chain is built from TRBV6-6 and TRBJ1-5, with 9 bases fitting TRBD1. The CDR3 is 16 amino acids. Germline V gene data show CDR1 as MNHNY and CDR2 as SVGAGI (reference sequence). V shed 4 bases and J 4 bases; nucleotides not matched to a gene: 8. CDR3 loop: CASSSAGTGKNQPQHF. The CDR3 nucleotides read TGTGCCAGCAGTTCTGCCGGGACAGGGAAAAATCAGCCCCAGCATTTT.

The chain uses TRBV5-1 and TRBJ2-2; 7 bases line up with TRBD1. The CDR3 runs 15 residues. Germline loops: CDR1 SGHRS, CDR2 YFSETQ. J gave up 2 bases and V 4 bases, and 5 bases lay outside the gene matches. The CDR3 spells CASSVGQLNTGELFF. The CDR3 DNA follows: TGCGCCAGCAGCGTGGGACAGCTTAACACCGGGGAGCTGTTTTTT. The variable domain in full, with the rest retrieved from reference TRBV5-1 and TRBJ2-2, is KAGVTQTPRYLIKTRGQQVTLSCSPISGHRSVSWYQQTPGQGLQFLFEYFSETQRNKGNFPGRFSGRQFSNSRSEMNVSTLELGDSALYLCASSVGQLNTGELFFGEGSRLTVL.

The chain is built from TRBV4-1 and TRBJ2-1; tentative D call: TRBD2 (5 bases). Germline V gives CDR1 MGHRA, CDR2 YSYEKL. The CDR3 covers 11 residues. V was cut by 0 bases and J by 12 bases, with 6 bases left in between. The CDR3 bases are TGCGCCAGCAGCCAAGATGGAGGGCAGTTCTTC. Translation gives CASSQDGGQFF.

This chain uses TRBV19 with TRBJ1-3, with D possibly being TRBD1 (5 bases). Looked up from germline, CDR1 is LNHDA and CDR2 is SQIVND (reference sequence). The CDR3 consists of 15 residues. Trimming cost V 3 bases and J 2 bases, with 11 bases left between them. CDR3 sequence (DNA): TGTGCCAGTAGTATCCAGGGTGCGGCTGGAAACACCATATATTTT. Translation gives CASSIQGAAGNTIYF. The full variable domain, its missing parts supplied by reference TRBV19 and TRBJ1-3, is DGGITQSPKYLFRKEGQNVTLSCEQNLNHDAMYWYRQDPGQGLRLIYYSQIVNDFQKGDIAEGYSVSREKKESFPLTVTSAQKNPTAFYLCASSIQGAAGNTIYFGEGSWLTVV.

The V gene is TRBV12-5, the J gene TRBJ2-2, with 14 bases lining up with TRBD2. This CDR3 region has 19 residues. Germline V gene data show CDR1 as LGHNT and CDR2 as FRNRAP. With V trimmed by 0 bases and J by 7 bases, 10 bases remained unmatched. The CDR3 DNA reads as TGTGCTAGTGGTTTGGTTAGACCGGGACTAGCGGGAGTCGTCGGGGAGCTGTTTTTT. Amino acid sequence: CASGLVRPGLAGVVGELFF.

This clone appeared a few times. Here the CDR3 DNA reads TGTGCCATCAGTCTTTCTGATCGTCAGCCCCAGCATTTT. Translating it yields CAISLSDRQPQHF. This chain links TRBV10-3 with TRBJ1-5; D gene uncertain. The germline V gene has CDR1 ENHRY and CDR2 SYGVKD. The CDR3 runs 13 residues. Trimming left V 5 bases short and J 6 bases short, with 11 bases between.

The rearrangement joins TRBV28 to TRBJ2-4, with 7 bases that match TRBD1. Trimming took 1 base from V and 0 from J; bases not matched to a gene: 12. Germline V gives CDR1 MDHEN, CDR2 SYDVKM. The CDR3 has 19 amino acids. The CDR3 is CASSLFDRQGPLAKNIQYF. DNA of the CDR3: TGTGCCAGCAGTTTATTCGATAGACAGGGTCCACTAGCCAAAAACATTCAGTACTTC.

CDR3 protein: CASSPPGLYGYTF. The CDR3 bases are TGTGCCAGCAGTCCGCCGGGACTCTATGGCTACACCTTC. The chain is built from TRBV27 and TRBJ1-2; weak D call: TRBD1 (5 bases). CDR3 size: 13 residues. From germline, CDR1 is MNHEY and CDR2 SMNVEV (reference sequence). V dropped 5 bases and J dropped 4 bases, with 11 bases sitting between them.

The chain combines TRBV5-1 with TRBJ2-5; 9 bases map to TRBD2. Germline CDR1 and CDR2: SGHRS and YFSETQ. V dropped 0 bases and J dropped 5; count of bases not matched to a gene: 8. CDR3 size: 16 residues. CDR3 region: CASSLVRAGGPETQYF. In nucleotides, the CDR3 is TGCGCCAGCAGCTTGGTACGCGCGGGAGGGCCGGAGACCCAGTACTTC.

The rearrangement links TRBV10-3 to TRBJ1-3, with 8 nucleotides matching TRBD1. This CDR3 is built from 19 residues. The J segment lost 0 bases and the V segment lost 2 bases, leaving 12 bases of the junction unmatched. The V gene's germline CDR1 is ENHRY and CDR2 SYGVKD. For the CDR3, the DNA is TGTGCCATCAGTGAGCCCACTACAGGGGGAATGGCCTCTGGAAACACCATATATTTT. Protein: CAISEPTTGGMASGNTIYF.

The V and J genes are TRBV6-5 and TRBJ1-1, with 8 bases fitting TRBD1. V lost 1 base to trimming and J lost 5 bases; unmatched junction nucleotides: 0. Germline CDR1 MNHEY, CDR2 SVGAGI. The CDR3 runs 13 residues. The DNA of the CDR3 is TGTGCCAGCAGTTACTACAGGGGGACTGAAGCTTTCTTT. Translating gives CASSYYRGTEAFF.